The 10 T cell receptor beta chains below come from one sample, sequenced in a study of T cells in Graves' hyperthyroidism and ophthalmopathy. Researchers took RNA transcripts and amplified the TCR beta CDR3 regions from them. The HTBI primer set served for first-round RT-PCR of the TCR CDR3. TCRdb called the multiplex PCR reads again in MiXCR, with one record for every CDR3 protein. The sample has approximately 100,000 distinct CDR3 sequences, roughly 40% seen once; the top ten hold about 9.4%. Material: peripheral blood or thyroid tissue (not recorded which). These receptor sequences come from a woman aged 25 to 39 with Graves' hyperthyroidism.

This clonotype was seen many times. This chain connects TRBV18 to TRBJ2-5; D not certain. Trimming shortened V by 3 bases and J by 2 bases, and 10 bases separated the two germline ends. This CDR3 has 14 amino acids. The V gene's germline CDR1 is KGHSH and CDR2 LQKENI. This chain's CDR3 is CASSPWTAQETQYF. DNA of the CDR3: TGTGCCAGCTCACCTTGGACGGCACAAGAGACCCAGTACTTC.

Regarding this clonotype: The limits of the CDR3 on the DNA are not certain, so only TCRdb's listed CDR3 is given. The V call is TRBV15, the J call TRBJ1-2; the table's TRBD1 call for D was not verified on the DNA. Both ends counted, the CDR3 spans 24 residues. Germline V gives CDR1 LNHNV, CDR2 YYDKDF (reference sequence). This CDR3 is CATSRETGNLYYEQYFGPGYGYTF.

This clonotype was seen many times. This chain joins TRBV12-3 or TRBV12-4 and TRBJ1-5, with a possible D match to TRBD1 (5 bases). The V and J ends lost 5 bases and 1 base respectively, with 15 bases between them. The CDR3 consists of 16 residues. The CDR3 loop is CASSLRQGVSNQPQHF. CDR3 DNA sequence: TGTGCCAGCAGTCTCCGCCAAGGGGTAAGCAATCAGCCCCAGCATTTT.

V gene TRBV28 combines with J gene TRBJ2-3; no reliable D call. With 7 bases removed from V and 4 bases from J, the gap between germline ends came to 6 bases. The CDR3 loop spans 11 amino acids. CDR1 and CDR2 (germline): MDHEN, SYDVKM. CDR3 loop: CASKAADTQYF. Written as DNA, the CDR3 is TGTGCCAGCAAGGCGGCAGATACGCAGTATTTT.

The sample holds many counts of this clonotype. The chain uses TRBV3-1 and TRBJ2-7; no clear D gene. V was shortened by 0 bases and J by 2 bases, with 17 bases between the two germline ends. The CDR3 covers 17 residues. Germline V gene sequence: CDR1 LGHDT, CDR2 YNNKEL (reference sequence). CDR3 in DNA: TGTGCCAGCAGCCAAGAGGTGTCTGGCGATGCTCCCTACGAGCAGTACTTC. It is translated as CASSQEVSGDAPYEQYF.

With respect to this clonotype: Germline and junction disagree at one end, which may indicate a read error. CDR3 DNA: TGCGCCAGCAGCTTGCCGTGGACTTGCGGGACTGCTCTCACCGGGGAGCTGTCTTTT. This sequence encodes CASSLPWTCGTALTGELSF. The rearrangement links TRBV5-1 to TRBJ2-2; a weak D match, TRBD2 (6 bases). Germline V lookup: CDR1 SGHRS, CDR2 YFSETQ. This CDR3 has 19 residues.

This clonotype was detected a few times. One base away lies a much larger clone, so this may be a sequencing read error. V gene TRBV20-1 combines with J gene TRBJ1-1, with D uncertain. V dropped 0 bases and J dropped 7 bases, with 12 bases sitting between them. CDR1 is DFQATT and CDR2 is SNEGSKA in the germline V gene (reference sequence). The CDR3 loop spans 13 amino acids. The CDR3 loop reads CSARDLGRDEAFF. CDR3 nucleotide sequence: TGCAGTGCTAGAGACCTCGGGAGAGATGAAGCTTTCTTT.

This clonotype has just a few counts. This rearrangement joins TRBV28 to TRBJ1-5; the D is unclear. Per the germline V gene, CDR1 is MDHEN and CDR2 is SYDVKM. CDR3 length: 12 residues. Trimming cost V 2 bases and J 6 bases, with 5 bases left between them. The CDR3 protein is CASSLMGQPQHF. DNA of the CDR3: TGTGCCAGCAGTTTAATGGGTCAGCCCCAGCATTTT.

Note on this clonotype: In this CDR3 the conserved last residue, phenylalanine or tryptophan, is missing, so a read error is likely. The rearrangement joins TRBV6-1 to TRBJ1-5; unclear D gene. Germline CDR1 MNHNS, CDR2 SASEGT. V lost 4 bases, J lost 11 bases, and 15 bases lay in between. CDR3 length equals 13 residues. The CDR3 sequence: CASSGREGQSQHL. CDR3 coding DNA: TGTGCCAGCAGTGGAAGGGAAGGGCAGTCCCAGCATCTT.

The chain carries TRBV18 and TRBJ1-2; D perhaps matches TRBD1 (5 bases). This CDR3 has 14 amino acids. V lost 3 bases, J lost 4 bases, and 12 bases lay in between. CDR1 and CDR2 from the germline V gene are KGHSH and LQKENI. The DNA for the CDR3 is TGTGCCAGCTCACCGTCACAGGACACCTATGGCTACACCTTC. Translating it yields CASSPSQDTYGYTF.